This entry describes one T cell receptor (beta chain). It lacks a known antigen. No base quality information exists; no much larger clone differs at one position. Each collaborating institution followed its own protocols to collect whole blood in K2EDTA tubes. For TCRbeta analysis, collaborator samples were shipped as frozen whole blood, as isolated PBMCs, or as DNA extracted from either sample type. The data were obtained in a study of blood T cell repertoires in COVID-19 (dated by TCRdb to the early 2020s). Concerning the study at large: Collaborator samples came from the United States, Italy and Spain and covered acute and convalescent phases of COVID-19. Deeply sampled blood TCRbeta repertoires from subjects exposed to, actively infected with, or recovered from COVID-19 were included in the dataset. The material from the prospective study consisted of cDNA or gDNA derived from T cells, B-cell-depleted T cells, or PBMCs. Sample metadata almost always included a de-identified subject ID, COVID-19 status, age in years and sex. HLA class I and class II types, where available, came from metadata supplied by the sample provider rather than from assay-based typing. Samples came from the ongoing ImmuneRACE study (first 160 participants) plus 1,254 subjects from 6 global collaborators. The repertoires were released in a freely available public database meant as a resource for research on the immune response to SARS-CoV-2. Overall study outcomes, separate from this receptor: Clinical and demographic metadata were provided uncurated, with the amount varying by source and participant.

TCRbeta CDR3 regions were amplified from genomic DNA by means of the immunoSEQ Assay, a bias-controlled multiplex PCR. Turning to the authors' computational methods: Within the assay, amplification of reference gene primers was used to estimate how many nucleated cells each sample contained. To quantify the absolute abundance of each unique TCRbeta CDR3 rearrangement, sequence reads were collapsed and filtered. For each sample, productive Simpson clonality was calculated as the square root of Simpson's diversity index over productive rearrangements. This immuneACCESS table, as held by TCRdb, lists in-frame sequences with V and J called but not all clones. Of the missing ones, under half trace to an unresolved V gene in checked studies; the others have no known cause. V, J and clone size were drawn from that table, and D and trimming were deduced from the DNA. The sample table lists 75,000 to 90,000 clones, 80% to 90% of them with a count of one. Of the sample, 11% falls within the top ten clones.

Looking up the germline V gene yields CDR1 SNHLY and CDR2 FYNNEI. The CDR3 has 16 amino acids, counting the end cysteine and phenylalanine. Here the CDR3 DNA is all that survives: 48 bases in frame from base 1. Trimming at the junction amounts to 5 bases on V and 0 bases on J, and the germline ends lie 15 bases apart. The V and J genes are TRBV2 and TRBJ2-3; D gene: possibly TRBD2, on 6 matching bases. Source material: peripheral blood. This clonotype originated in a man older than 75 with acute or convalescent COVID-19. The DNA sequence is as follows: TGTGCCAGCAGTTTTCAGGAGGGGACCAGCACAGATACGCAGTATTTT. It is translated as CASSFQEGTSTDTQYF.